Shown below are 28 T cell receptor beta chains from a single sample sequenced in a study of cytomegalovirus exposure and HLA in healthy donors. Both 60 Vbeta primers and 13 Jbeta primers went into the PCR. Assay used: immunoSEQ multiplex PCR; TCRdb lists only in-frame clones, some missing. The sample records approximately 180,000 clones, 70% to 80% being singletons. Sequenced material: PBMCs. The receptors derive from a male donor in good health and CMV-seronegative.

The chain is built from TRBV28 and TRBJ2-1, with TRBD2 matching over 13 bases. Germline V gene sequence: CDR1 MDHEN, CDR2 SYDVKM. After removal of 5 bases from V and 16 bases from J, the junction contained 5 bases not matched to a gene. This CDR3 region has 12 residues. Here the CDR3 reads CASSTRLAGGFF. CDR3 DNA: TGTGCCAGCAGTACACGACTAGCGGGAGGCTTCTTC.

The chain is built from TRBV30 and TRBJ2-1; 9 nucleotides agree with TRBD2. With 3 bases clipped from V and 7 bases from J, the junction kept 19 bases outside the gene matches. CDR3 length: 18 residues. In germline, CDR1 is GTSNPN, CDR2 SVGIG (reference sequence). The CDR3 DNA reads TGTGCCTGGAGCCCTAGGGGTTCTAGCGGGACATGGAGGAATGAGCAGTTCTTC. Protein sequence: CAWSPRGSSGTWRNEQFF.

The J gene is TRBJ1-1, the V gene TRBV6-6, with TRBD1 matching 10 bases. J was trimmed by 3 bases and V by 5 bases; bases with no gene match: 3. The CDR3 length is 14 residues. Germline lookup yields CDR1 MNHNY and CDR2 SVGAGI (reference sequence). The CDR3 coding sequence is TGTGCCAGCAGTCGAGGACAGGGGGACACTGAAGCTTTCTTT. It codes for CASSRGQGDTEAFF.

The CDR3 reads CASSTGQGVDEQYF. The CDR3 nucleotides read TGTGCCAGCAGTACGGGACAGGGAGTCGACGAGCAGTACTTC. This chain joins TRBV7-3 and TRBJ2-7, with 9 bases aligning to TRBD1. V was clipped by 6 bases and J by 5 bases; unmatched bases: 8. CDR1 SGHTA and CDR2 FQGTGA come from the germline V gene. The CDR3 extends over 14 amino acids.

The chain links TRBV28 to TRBJ2-7; 7 bases are shared with TRBD2. This CDR3 contains 14 residues. CDR1 is MDHEN and CDR2 is SYDVKM in the germline V gene. The J segment lost 5 bases and the V segment lost 2 bases, leaving 6 bases of the junction unmatched. The CDR3 DNA follows: TGTGCCAGCAGTTTAGCGGGAGCCGTCGACGAGCAGTACTTC. It specifies CASSLAGAVDEQYF.

In its sample, this clone was seen a few times. The junction differs from germline at one of its ends, possibly a read error. This chain joins TRBV7-9 and TRBJ2-1, with a weak D call TRBD2 (6 bases). The CDR3 runs to 14 residues. Looked up from germline, CDR1 is SEHNR and CDR2 is FQNEAQ (reference sequence). The CDR3 here is CASNLWGRSNEQFF. The CDR3 bases are TGTGCCAGCAACTTATGGGGGAGGAGCAATGAGCAGTTCTTC.

The rearrangement joins TRBV7-2 to TRBJ1-4; no firm D call. CDR1 is SGHTA, CDR2 FQGNSA, per germline. This CDR3 has 13 amino acids. V was cut by 4 bases and J by 7 bases, with 10 bases left in between. The CDR3 loop is CASSSAAGEKLFF. DNA of the CDR3: TGTGCCAGCAGCTCCGCGGCTGGTGAAAAACTGTTTTTT.

Comments on this clone: The junction departs from the called germline gene at one end, perhaps through a read error. The chain carries TRBV7-9 and TRBJ2-7; D gene ambiguous. Germline-derived CDR1 and CDR2 are SEHNR and FQNEAQ (reference sequence). This CDR3 spans 11 amino acids. The CDR3 DNA reads TGTTCCAGCAGCCTTGCCTACGAGCAGTACTTC. As protein: CSSSLAYEQYF.

The V gene is TRBV28, the J gene TRBJ2-7, with a tentative D call TRBD2 (5 bases). The CDR3 loop spans 14 amino acids. Trimming pared 5 bases from V and 2 bases from J, leaving 13 bases between. Germline CDR1 reads MDHEN; CDR2 reads SYDVKM. The CDR3 region has the DNA TGTGCCAGCAGTCTACCCCACGGGACCTACGAGCAGTACTTC. Protein product: CASSLPHGTYEQYF.

V gene TRBV28 combines with J gene TRBJ1-2, with a weak D call TRBD1 (6 bases). The germline V gene encodes CDR1 MDHEN and CDR2 SYDVKM. Trimming cost V 4 bases and J 5 bases, with 8 bases left between them. The CDR3 covers 12 residues. The CDR3 DNA follows: TGTGCCAGCAGTTCCGGACAGTATGGCTACACCTTC. Translating gives CASSSGQYGYTF.

This clone was seen once. The chain employs TRBV2 and TRBJ1-1, with D unclear. This CDR3 is 13 amino acids long. V lost 3 bases and J lost 3, with 8 bases in between. CDR1 is SNHLY, CDR2 FYNNEI, per germline. CDR3 bases: TGTGCCAGCAGTGACGAGTATCACACTGAAGCTTTCTTT. It yields the protein CASSDEYHTEAFF.

This clone was counted only a few times. The chain has TRBV15 and TRBJ1-5; 7 bases align to TRBD1. The length of the CDR3 is 13 residues. The trim removed 4 bases at V and 7 bases at J, leaving 4 bases unmatched. Looked up from germline, CDR1 is LNHNV and CDR2 is YYDKDF (reference sequence). CDR3 residues: CATSTQGDQPQHF. CDR3 coding DNA: TGTGCCACCAGCACCCAGGGGGACCAGCCCCAGCATTTT.

The gene calls are TRBV14 and TRBJ2-1; TRBD2 agrees at 8 bases. The CDR3 is 14 amino acids. Unmatched junction bases numbered 2, after V lost 7 bases and J lost 0 bases. Looked up from germline, CDR1 is SGHDN and CDR2 is FVKESK. The CDR3 is CASTGTSSYNEQFF. The DNA for the CDR3 is TGTGCCAGCACCGGGACTAGCTCCTACAATGAGCAGTTCTTC.

In DNA form, the CDR3 reads TGCAGCCCCCGAGTCCGGAGGAGCAATCAGCCCCAGCATTTT. This translates into CSPRVRRSNQPQHF. This chain links TRBV29-1 with TRBJ1-5, with D unresolved. This CDR3 region has 14 residues. In germline, CDR1 is SQVTM, CDR2 ANQGSEA. Trimming stripped 8 bases from V and 1 base from J, with 15 bases between.

The J gene is TRBJ1-1, the V gene TRBV7-8; possibly TRBD1 for D (6 bases). V lost 5 bases and J 4 bases, leaving 11 bases between the germline ends. The CDR3 totals 13 residues. The germline gives CDR1 SGHVS, CDR2 FQNEAQ. The CDR3 region is CASSLGQPTEAFF. The CDR3 coding sequence is TGTGCCAGCAGCCTAGGACAGCCCACTGAAGCTTTCTTT.

This clone was seen just once. V usage is TRBV28 and J usage is TRBJ2-7; D may be TRBD2 (5 bases). Trimming left V 3 bases short and J 5 bases short, with 11 bases between. The CDR3 has 13 amino acids. The V gene's germline CDR1 is MDHEN and CDR2 SYDVKM. DNA for the CDR3: TGTGCCAGCAGTTTCTCCATGAGGGACGAGCAGTACTTC. Translating it yields CASSFSMRDEQYF.

On this clone: The sample carries other DNA sequences with the same CDR3. V usage is TRBV6-5 and J usage is TRBJ1-1, with a possible D match to TRBD1 (5 bases). V lost 0 bases and J lost 5, with 10 bases in between. Germline loops: CDR1 MNHEY, CDR2 SVGAGI. The CDR3 spans 14 residues. For the CDR3, the DNA is TGTGCCAGCAGTTACTCGGGGGGAAGGACTGAAGCTTTCTTT. As protein: CASSYSGGRTEAFF.

A single count supports this clone. V gene TRBV18 combines with J gene TRBJ1-5; the D is unclear. The CDR3 extends over 12 amino acids. Germline CDR1 and CDR2: KGHSH and LQKENI. Trimming took off 5 bases at V and 5 bases at J, with 7 bases between the two ends. The CDR3 region is CASSSPDQPQHF. CDR3 coding DNA: TGTGCCAGCTCATCCCCAGATCAGCCCCAGCATTTT.

The CDR3 coding sequence is TGTGCCATCAGTGGTAGCGGAAGCTCCTACAATGAGCAGTTCTTC. This encodes CAISGSGSSYNEQFF. V is TRBV10-3 and J is TRBJ2-1; tentatively, D is TRBD2 (6 bases). From germline, CDR1 is ENHRY and CDR2 SYGVKD. The CDR3 runs to 15 residues. Trimming took 4 bases from V and 0 from J, leaving 10 bases between them.

About this clone: Other nucleotide sequences in the sample specify the same CDR3. This rearrangement joins TRBV27 to TRBJ2-3, with TRBD1 matching 10 bases. Trimming removed 5 bases from V and 1 base from J; junction bases left unmatched: 3. CDR1 is MNHEY and CDR2 is SMNVEV in the germline V gene (reference sequence). The CDR3 sequence is 15 residues long. The CDR3 here is CASSGGTGGTDTQYF. The CDR3 bases are TGTGCCAGCAGTGGGGGGACAGGGGGCACAGATACGCAGTATTTT.

The J gene is TRBJ1-5, the V gene TRBV30, with D unresolved. Germline values: CDR1 GTSNPN, CDR2 SVGIG (reference sequence). V lost 2 bases and J 5 bases, leaving 10 bases between the germline ends. CDR3 length: 13 amino acids. CDR3 DNA: TGTGCCTGGAGTCCCCAACGGGATCAGCCCCAGCATTTT. It encodes CAWSPQRDQPQHF.

There are a few counts of this clone. The genes are TRBV6-6 and TRBJ2-1, with TRBD2 identical over 7 bases. Germline loops: CDR1 MNHNY, CDR2 SVGAGI (reference sequence). CDR3 length: 15 residues. V dropped 6 bases and J dropped 1; count of bases not matched to a gene: 6. For the CDR3, the DNA is TGTGCCAGCAGCCCAGCGGGACTATCCTACAATGAGCAGTTCTTC. This codes for CASSPAGLSYNEQFF.

The rearrangement joins TRBV29-1 to TRBJ2-1, with 7 bases matching TRBD2. Germline assignment: CDR1 SQVTM and CDR2 ANQGSEA. The J segment lost 8 bases and the V segment lost 4 bases, leaving 8 bases of the junction unmatched. The CDR3 is made up of 13 amino acids. DNA of the CDR3: TGCAGCGTTGTTTCTAGGACTAGGGATGAGCAGTTCTTC. Protein product: CSVVSRTRDEQFF.

This chain joins TRBV15 and TRBJ2-5; no reliable D call. The J call is uncertain, as TRBJ2-7 better fits the DNA end. The CDR3 has 14 residues. The V gene's germline CDR1 is LNHNV and CDR2 YYDKDF (reference sequence). CDR3 protein: CATSRATSRGEQYF. The CDR3 DNA reads TGTGCCACCAGCAGAGCAACATCTCGCGGCGAGCAGTACTTC.

The CDR3 nucleotides are TGTGCCAGCAGCCCTCCGGGTGGTACAGATACGCAGTATTTT. It codes for CASSPPGGTDTQYF. The rearrangement uses TRBV11-2 and TRBJ2-3, with D uncertain. Germline CDR1 is SGHAT and CDR2 is FQNNGV. The V and J ends lost 5 bases and 3 bases respectively, with 12 bases between them. This CDR3 has 14 residues.

V and J are TRBV28 and TRBJ1-5, with TRBD1 identical over 7 bases. Per germline, CDR1 MDHEN and CDR2 SYDVKM. V gave up 5 bases and J gave up 3 bases; unmatched junction bases: 4. The CDR3 consists of 14 residues. The CDR3: CASSETGYNQPQHF. The CDR3 nucleotides are TGTGCCAGCAGTGAGACAGGGTACAATCAGCCCCAGCATTTT.

This chain joins TRBV9 and TRBJ1-4, with TRBD1 matching over 9 bases. Germline V lookup: CDR1 SGDLS, CDR2 YYNGEE. This CDR3 is built from 15 residues. J lost 8 bases, V lost 3 bases, and 8 bases had no gene match. CDR3: CASSASGTGLEKLFF. The CDR3 DNA sequence: TGTGCCAGCAGCGCCTCCGGGACAGGGTTAGAAAAACTGTTTTTT.

The chain employs TRBV5-1 and TRBJ2-1; TRBD1 matches 10 bases. Germline assignment: CDR1 SGHRS and CDR2 YFSETQ. This CDR3 region has 16 residues. Losses at the gene ends were 4 bases for V and 4 bases for J; bases not matched to a gene: 8. The CDR3 loop is CASSPEGQGLYNEQFF. DNA for the CDR3: TGCGCCAGCAGCCCCGAGGGACAGGGGCTATACAATGAGCAGTTCTTC. Full variable domain (rest looked up from reference TRBV5-1 and TRBJ2-1): KAGVTQTPRYLIKTRGQQVTLSCSPISGHRSVSWYQQTPGQGLQFLFEYFSETQRNKGNFPGRFSGRQFSNSRSEMNVSTLELGDSALYLCASSPEGQGLYNEQFFGPGTRLTVL.